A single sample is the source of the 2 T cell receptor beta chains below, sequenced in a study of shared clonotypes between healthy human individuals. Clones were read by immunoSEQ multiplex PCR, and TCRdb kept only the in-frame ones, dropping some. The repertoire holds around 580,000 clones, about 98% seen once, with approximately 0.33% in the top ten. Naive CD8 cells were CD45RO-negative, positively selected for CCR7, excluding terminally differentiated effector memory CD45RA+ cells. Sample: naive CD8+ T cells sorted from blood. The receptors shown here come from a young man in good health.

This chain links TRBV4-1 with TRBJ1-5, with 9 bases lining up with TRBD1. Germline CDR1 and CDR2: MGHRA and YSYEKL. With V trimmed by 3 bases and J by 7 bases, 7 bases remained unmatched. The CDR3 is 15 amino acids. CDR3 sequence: CASSHTDRGGQPQHF. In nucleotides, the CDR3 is TGCGCCAGCAGCCACACGGACAGGGGTGGACAGCCCCAGCATTTT.

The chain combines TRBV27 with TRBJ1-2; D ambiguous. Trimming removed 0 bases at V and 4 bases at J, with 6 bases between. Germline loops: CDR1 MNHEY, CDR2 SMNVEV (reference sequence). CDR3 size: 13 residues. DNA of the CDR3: TGTGCCAGCAGTTTATCGATGAGCTATGGCTACACCTTC. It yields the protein CASSLSMSYGYTF.